A single sample is the source of the 21 T cell receptor beta chains below, sequenced in a study of radiation and T cells in renal cell carcinoma. As to time point: baseline pretreatment blood. Treatment defined: 15 Gy SBRT to primary tumor, nephrectomy 4 weeks later. Libraries were prepared by immunoSEQ multiplex PCR; TCRdb keeps only in-frame clonotypes and omits some of them. The sample comprises about 130,000 clones, about four fifths of which are singletons, and 2.5% to 3.5% rests with the top ten. Source: blood, taken from a patient whose treatment included radiotherapy and nephrectomy. The receptors were gathered from a woman aged 60-75 years with renal cell carcinoma.

J is TRBJ1-5 and V is TRBV6-6, with D unclear. V was shortened by 5 bases and J by 3 bases, with 8 bases between the two germline ends. The CDR3 runs to 13 residues. Germline V gene data show CDR1 as MNHNY and CDR2 as SVGAGI (reference sequence). This CDR3 reads CASSDNFNQPQHF. Written as DNA, the CDR3 is TGTGCCAGCAGTGACAACTTCAATCAGCCCCAGCATTTT.

V usage is TRBV9 and J usage is TRBJ2-7; D remains ambiguous. Trimming took off 0 bases at V and 1 base at J, with 11 bases between the two ends. Germline CDR1 SGDLS, CDR2 YYNGEE. The CDR3 spans 15 residues. In DNA, the CDR3 is TGTGCCAGCAGCGTAGGGCAGACCTATTCCTACGAGCAGTACTTC. This codes for CASSVGQTYSYEQYF.

This sequence joins TRBV5-1 and TRBJ1-6; tentative D call: TRBD1 (6 bases). Trimming removed 4 bases at V and 5 bases at J, with 7 bases between. CDR1 SGHRS and CDR2 YFSETQ come from the germline V gene. The CDR3 spans 13 residues. This chain's CDR3 is CASSRTDNSPLHF. CDR3 coding DNA: TGCGCCAGCAGCCGGACAGATAATTCACCCCTCCACTTT.

V and J are TRBV4-1 and TRBJ2-2; D is unresolved. The germline gives CDR1 MGHRA, CDR2 YSYEKL. Trimming removed 0 bases from V and 7 bases from J, with 9 bases in between. CDR3 size: 14 residues. CDR3 bases: TGCGCCAGCAGCCAAGAAGTACCGGTCGGGGAGCTGTTTTTT. It is translated as CASSQEVPVGELFF.

J is TRBJ1-2 and V is TRBV6-5; no reliable D call. V was cut by 4 bases and J by 4 bases, with 16 bases left in between. Germline V lookup: CDR1 MNHEY, CDR2 SVGAGI. This CDR3 is 15 amino acids long. The DNA of the CDR3 is TGTGCCAGCAGTTTTGGACCGACCCTGGGCTATGGCTACACCTTC. This gives the protein CASSFGPTLGYGYTF.

The chain uses TRBV19 and TRBJ1-4; D is possibly TRBD1 (6 bases). Germline V gives CDR1 LNHDA, CDR2 SQIVND (reference sequence). V was trimmed by 7 bases and J by 5 bases, leaving 11 bases between them. This CDR3 spans 13 amino acids. CDR3 coding DNA: TGTGCCAGTAATGGGGGCTCCAATGAAAAACTGTTTTTT. Its translation is CASNGGSNEKLFF. Supplemented by reference TRBV19 and TRBJ1-4, the full variable domain reads DGGITQSPKYLFRKEGQNVTLSCEQNLNHDAMYWYRQDPGQGLRLIYYSQIVNDFQKGDIAEGYSVSREKKESFPLTVTSAQKNPTAFYLCASNGGSNEKLFFGSGTQLSVL.

This clone has more than one count but fewer than ten. At the DNA level, this CDR3 is encoded by other sequences in the same sample as well. The V and J genes are TRBV7-9 and TRBJ2-7; no reliable D call. CDR1 SEHNR and CDR2 FQNEAQ come from the germline V gene (reference sequence). V was pared by 5 bases and J by 4 bases, with 6 bases between. CDR3 length: 11 amino acids. CDR3 DNA sequence: TGTGCCAGCAGCGTAGGGTACGAGCAGTACTTC. Amino acids: CASSVGYEQYF.

The chain carries TRBV25-1 and TRBJ1-2; D unclear. Germline CDR1 reads MGHDK; CDR2 reads SYGVNS. The CDR3 is made up of 12 amino acids. Trimming stripped 3 bases from V and 7 bases from J, with 9 bases between. The CDR3 nucleotides read TGTGCCAGCAGTGAGGGTGCAGCTGGCTACACCTTC. Protein product: CASSEGAAGYTF.

A few counts support this clone. The chain employs TRBV9 and TRBJ2-3, with TRBD1 as a possible D gene (5 bases). The CDR3 loop spans 14 amino acids. The V end lost 0 bases, the J end lost 3 bases, and 8 bases lay between the germline ends. Per the germline V gene, CDR1 is SGDLS and CDR2 is YYNGEE. CDR3 coding DNA: TGTGCCAGCAGCGTAGTAGGGGAAACAGATACGCAGTATTTT. Translating it yields CASSVVGETDTQYF.

The chain has TRBV5-6 and TRBJ1-4; D may be TRBD1 (6 bases). CDR3 length equals 14 residues. The germline V gene encodes CDR1 SGHDT and CDR2 YYEEEE. Trimming took 0 bases from V and 8 from J, leaving 11 bases between them. The CDR3 region is CASSLAGAREKLFF. The CDR3 bases are TGTGCCAGCAGCTTGGCAGGGGCGCGAGAAAAACTGTTTTTT.

As DNA, the CDR3 is TGTGCCAGCAGCCCCCCCGGCGGAGGGCGTATTAGCTATGGCTACACCTTC. It translates to CASSPPGGGRISYGYTF. The rearrangement links TRBV4-2 to TRBJ1-2, with D unclear. In germline, CDR1 is LGHNA, CDR2 YNFKEQ. V lost 4 bases and J 4 bases, leaving 22 bases between the germline ends. The CDR3 is 17 amino acids.

The chain links TRBV9 to TRBJ1-3; 8 bases map to TRBD1. The germline V gene encodes CDR1 SGDLS and CDR2 YYNGEE. The J segment lost 7 bases and the V segment lost 3 bases, leaving 9 bases of the junction unmatched. CDR3 length: 15 amino acids. In nucleotides, the CDR3 is TGTGCCAGCAGCGCCCCCCGACAGGGGAGGAACACCATATATTTT. As protein: CASSAPRQGRNTIYF.

V and J are TRBV2 and TRBJ2-7; 8 nucleotides align to TRBD1. Germline values: CDR1 SNHLY, CDR2 FYNNEI. The CDR3 is 14 amino acids. The V and J ends lost 7 bases and 3 bases, in that order; junction bases with no gene match: 8. CDR3 nucleotides: TGTGCCAGCAATAGACCGGACAGGGTCTACGAGCAGTACTTC. Protein: CASNRPDRVYEQYF.

The chain has TRBV28 and TRBJ2-3, with D unresolved. This CDR3 is built from 17 residues. The V end lost 3 bases, the J end lost 1 base, and 17 bases lay between the germline ends. CDR1 is MDHEN and CDR2 is SYDVKM in the germline V gene. The chain's CDR3 is CASSFSPSQVGTDTQYF. The CDR3 DNA reads TGTGCCAGCAGTTTTTCCCCTTCGCAGGTTGGCACAGATACGCAGTATTTT.

The chain uses TRBV7-9 and TRBJ2-2, with D hard to call. Germline V gene lookup returns CDR1 SEHNR and CDR2 FQNEAQ (reference sequence). V gave up 5 bases and J gave up 6 bases, with 13 bases separating them. The CDR3 spans 14 residues. The CDR3 sequence: CASSPASRAGELFF. The CDR3 DNA follows: TGTGCCAGCAGCCCGGCCTCTAGGGCCGGGGAGCTGTTTTTT. Full variable domain (outside the CDR3, taken from reference TRBV7-9 and TRBJ2-2): DTGVSQNPRHKITKRGQNVTFRCDPISEHNRLYWYRQTLGQGPEFLTYFQNEAQLEKSRLLSDRFSAERPKGSFSTLEIQRTEQGDSAMYLCASSPASRAGELFFGEGSRLTVL.

The V call is TRBV5-1, the J call TRBJ2-3, with D perhaps matching TRBD1 (6 bases). Deletions cut 2 bases from V and 0 bases from J, with 25 bases between. There are 20 residues in the CDR3. Germline V gives CDR1 SGHRS, CDR2 YFSETQ. As DNA, the CDR3 is TGCGCCAGCAGCTTTTATTTCGCCACAGGGATCCACCGTAGCACAGATACGCAGTATTTT. Translated, it gives CASSFYFATGIHRSTDTQYF.

The CDR3 sequence is CASSQDRTTSYEQYF. As DNA, the CDR3 is TGCGCCAGCAGCCAAGATAGGACTACCTCCTACGAGCAGTACTTC. V usage is TRBV4-1 and J usage is TRBJ2-7, with a possible D match to TRBD2 (6 bases). CDR1 and CDR2 (germline): MGHRA, YSYEKL. The ends were cut back, 0 bases at V and 0 bases at J, with 9 bases in the middle. The CDR3 runs 15 residues.

The rearrangement joins TRBV30 to TRBJ2-1; D unresolved. Germline V CDR1 and CDR2: GTSNPN, SVGIG (reference sequence). V was pared by 3 bases and J by 7 bases, with 16 bases between. This CDR3 comprises 14 residues. The CDR3 bases are TGTGCCTGGAGCCGGGCAGTCCTAGGGAATGAGCAGTTCTTC. Its translation is CAWSRAVLGNEQFF.

This chain uses TRBV4-2 with TRBJ2-5; D is perhaps TRBD1 (6 bases). Deletions cut 1 base from V and 0 bases from J, with 12 bases between. From germline, CDR1 is LGHNA and CDR2 YNFKEQ. The CDR3 runs to 16 residues. The CDR3 sequence is CASSQVYGGNQETQYF. CDR3 DNA sequence: TGTGCCAGCAGCCAAGTTTATGGGGGCAACCAAGAGACCCAGTACTTC.

This clone appeared a single time. This chain joins TRBV7-2 and TRBJ2-2; D ambiguous. The CDR3 loop spans 14 amino acids. The V end was cut by 3 bases, the J end by 1 base, with 6 bases between. The germline V gene encodes CDR1 SGHTA and CDR2 FQGNSA. The CDR3 DNA follows: TGTGCCAGCAGCTTGGGCAGGAACACCGGGGAGCTGTTTTTT. Its translation is CASSLGRNTGELFF.

This chain connects TRBV6-1 to TRBJ1-1; D ambiguous. The CDR3 has 17 amino acids. V was trimmed by 3 bases and J by 3 bases, leaving 20 bases between them. Germline V gives CDR1 MNHNS, CDR2 SASEGT. CDR3: CASSDGRVVVYDTEAFF. The DNA of the CDR3 is TGTGCCAGCAGTGACGGACGTGTGGTGGTTTATGACACTGAAGCTTTCTTT.